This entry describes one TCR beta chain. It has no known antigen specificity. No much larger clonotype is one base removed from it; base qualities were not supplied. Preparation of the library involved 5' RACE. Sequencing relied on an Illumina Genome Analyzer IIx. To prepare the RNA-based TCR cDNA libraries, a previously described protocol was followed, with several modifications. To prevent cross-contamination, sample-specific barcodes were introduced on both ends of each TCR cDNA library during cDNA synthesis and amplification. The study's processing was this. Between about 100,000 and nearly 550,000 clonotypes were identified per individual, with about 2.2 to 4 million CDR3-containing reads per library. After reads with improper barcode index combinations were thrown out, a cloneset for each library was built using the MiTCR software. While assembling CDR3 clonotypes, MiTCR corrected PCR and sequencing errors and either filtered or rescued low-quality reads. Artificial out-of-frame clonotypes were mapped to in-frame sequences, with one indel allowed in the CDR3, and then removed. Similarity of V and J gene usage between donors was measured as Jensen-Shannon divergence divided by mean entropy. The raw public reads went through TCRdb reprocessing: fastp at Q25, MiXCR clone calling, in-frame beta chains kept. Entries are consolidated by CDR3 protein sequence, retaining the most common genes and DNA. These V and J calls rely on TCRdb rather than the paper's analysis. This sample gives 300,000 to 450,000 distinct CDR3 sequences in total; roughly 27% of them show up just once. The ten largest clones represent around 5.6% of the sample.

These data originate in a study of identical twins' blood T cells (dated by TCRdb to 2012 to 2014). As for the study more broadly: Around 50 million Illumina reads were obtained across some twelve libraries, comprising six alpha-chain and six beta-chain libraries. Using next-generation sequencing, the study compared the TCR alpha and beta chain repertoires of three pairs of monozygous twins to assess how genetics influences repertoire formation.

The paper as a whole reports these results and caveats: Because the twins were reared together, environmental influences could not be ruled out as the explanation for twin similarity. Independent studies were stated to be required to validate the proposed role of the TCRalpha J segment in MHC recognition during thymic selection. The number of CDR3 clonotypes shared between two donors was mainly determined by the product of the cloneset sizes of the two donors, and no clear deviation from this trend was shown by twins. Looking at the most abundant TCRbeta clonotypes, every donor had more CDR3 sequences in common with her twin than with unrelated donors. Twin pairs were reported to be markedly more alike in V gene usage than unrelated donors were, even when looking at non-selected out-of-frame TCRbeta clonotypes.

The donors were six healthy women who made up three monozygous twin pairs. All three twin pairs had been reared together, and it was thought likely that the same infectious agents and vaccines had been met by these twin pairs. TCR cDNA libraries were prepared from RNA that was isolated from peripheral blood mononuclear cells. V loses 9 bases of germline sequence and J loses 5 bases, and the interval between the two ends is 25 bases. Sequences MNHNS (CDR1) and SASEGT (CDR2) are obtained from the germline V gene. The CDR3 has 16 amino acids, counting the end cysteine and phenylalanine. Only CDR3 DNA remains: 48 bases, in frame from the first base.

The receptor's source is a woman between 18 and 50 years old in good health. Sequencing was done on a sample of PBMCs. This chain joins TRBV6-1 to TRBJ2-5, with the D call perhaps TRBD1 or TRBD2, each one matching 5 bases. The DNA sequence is TGTGCCAGTTCCCGTTCAGGGACCCCTCATAGGGAGACCCAGTACTTC. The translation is CASSRSGTPHRETQYF.